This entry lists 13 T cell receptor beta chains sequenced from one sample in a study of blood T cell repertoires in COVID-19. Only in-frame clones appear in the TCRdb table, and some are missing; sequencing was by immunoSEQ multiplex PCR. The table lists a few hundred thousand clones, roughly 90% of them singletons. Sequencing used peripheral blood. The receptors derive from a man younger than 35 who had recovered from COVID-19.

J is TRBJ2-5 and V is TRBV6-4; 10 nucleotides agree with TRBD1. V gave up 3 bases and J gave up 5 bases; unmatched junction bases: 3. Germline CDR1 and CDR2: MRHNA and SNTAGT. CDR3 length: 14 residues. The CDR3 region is CASSETGGVETQYF. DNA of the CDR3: TGTGCCAGCAGTGAGACAGGGGGCGTCGAGACCCAGTACTTC.

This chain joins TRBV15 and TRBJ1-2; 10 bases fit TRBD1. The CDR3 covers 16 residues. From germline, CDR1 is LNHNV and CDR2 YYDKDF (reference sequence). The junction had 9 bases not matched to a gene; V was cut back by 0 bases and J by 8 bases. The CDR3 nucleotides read TGTGCCACCAGCAGAGATCGGGACAGGGGAATTGGCGGCTACACCTTC. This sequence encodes CATSRDRDRGIGGYTF.

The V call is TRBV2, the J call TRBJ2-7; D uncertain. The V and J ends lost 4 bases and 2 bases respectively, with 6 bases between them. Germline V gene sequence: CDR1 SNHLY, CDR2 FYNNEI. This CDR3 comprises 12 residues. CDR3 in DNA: TGTGCCAGCAGTGTGGCAGCCTACGAGCAGTACTTC. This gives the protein CASSVAAYEQYF.

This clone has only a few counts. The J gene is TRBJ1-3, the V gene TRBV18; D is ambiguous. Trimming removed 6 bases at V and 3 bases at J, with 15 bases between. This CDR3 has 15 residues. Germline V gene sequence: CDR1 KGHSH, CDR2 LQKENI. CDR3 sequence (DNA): TGTGCCAGCTCCTCAACTGGCGGAGGTGGAAACACCATATATTTT. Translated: CASSSTGGGGNTIYF.

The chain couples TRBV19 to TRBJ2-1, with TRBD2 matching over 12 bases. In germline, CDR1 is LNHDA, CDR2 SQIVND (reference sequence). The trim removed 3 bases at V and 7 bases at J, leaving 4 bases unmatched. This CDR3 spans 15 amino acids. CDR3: CASSMASGRGNEQFF. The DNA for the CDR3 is TGTGCCAGTAGTATGGCTAGCGGGAGGGGGAATGAGCAGTTCTTC. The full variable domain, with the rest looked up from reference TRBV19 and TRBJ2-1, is DGGITQSPKYLFRKEGQNVTLSCEQNLNHDAMYWYRQDPGQGLRLIYYSQIVNDFQKGDIAEGYSVSREKKESFPLTVTSAQKNPTAFYLCASSMASGRGNEQFFGPGTRLTVL.

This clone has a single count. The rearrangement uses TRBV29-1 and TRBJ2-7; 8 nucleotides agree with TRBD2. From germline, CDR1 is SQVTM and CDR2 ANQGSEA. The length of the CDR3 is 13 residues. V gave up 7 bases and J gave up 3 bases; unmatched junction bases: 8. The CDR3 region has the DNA TGCAGCGGCTGTAGCGGGACTAGCTACGAGCAGTACTTC. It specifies CSGCSGTSYEQYF.

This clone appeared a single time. CDR3 region: CASSLGGPGSNQPQHF. The CDR3 DNA reads TGCGCCAGCAGCTTGGGAGGGCCGGGAAGCAATCAGCCCCAGCATTTT. V is TRBV5-1 and J is TRBJ1-5; D is uncertain. This CDR3 spans 16 amino acids. V shed 0 bases and J shed 1 base, with 11 bases lying between them. Germline V gene sequence: CDR1 SGHRS, CDR2 YFSETQ.

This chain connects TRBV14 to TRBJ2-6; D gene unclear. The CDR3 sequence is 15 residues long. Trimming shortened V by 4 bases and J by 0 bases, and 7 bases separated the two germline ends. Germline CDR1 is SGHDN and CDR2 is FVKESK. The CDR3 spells CASSPLSSGANVLTF. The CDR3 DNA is TGTGCCAGCAGCCCACTTTCCTCTGGGGCCAACGTCCTGACTTTC.

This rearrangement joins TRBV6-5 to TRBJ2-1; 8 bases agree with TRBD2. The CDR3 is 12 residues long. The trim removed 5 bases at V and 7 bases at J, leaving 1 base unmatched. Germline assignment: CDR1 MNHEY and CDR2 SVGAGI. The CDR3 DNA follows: TGTGCCAGCAGTCGCGGGGGGAATGAGCAGTTCTTC. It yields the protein CASSRGGNEQFF.

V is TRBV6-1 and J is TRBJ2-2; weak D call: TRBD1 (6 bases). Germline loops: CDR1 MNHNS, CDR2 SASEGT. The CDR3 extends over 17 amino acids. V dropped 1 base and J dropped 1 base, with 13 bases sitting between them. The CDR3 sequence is CASSEGIWTVNTGELFF. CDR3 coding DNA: TGTGCCAGCAGTGAAGGGATCTGGACAGTGAACACCGGGGAGCTGTTTTTT.

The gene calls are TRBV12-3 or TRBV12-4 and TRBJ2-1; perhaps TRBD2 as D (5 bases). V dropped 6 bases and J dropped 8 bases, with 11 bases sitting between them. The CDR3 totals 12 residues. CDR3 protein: CASSSDWDEQFF. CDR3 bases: TGTGCCAGCAGCTCGGACTGGGATGAGCAGTTCTTC.

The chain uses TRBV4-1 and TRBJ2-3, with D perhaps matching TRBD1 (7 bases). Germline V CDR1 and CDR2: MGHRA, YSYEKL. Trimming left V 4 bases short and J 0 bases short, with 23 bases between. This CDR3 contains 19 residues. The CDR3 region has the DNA TGCGCCAGCAGCCCTACCCGGGCCCTTCAGGGGGGCAGCACAGATACGCAGTATTTT. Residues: CASSPTRALQGGSTDTQYF.

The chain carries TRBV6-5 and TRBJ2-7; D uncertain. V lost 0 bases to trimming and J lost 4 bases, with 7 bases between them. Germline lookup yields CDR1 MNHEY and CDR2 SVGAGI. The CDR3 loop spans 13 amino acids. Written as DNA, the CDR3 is TGTGCCAGCAGTTACTCACGACTTTACGAGCAGTACTTC. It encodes CASSYSRLYEQYF.